This passage covers 17 T cell receptor beta chains from one sample sequenced in a study of control samples from healthy donors and cancer patients. This table comes from immunoSEQ multiplex PCR, and its TCRdb copy is limited to in-frame clones, with some not included. The sample shows 40,000 to 65,000 clones, about nine tenths of them seen only once. The sample comprised PBMCs. The receptors derive from a man in his sixties with head and neck cancer.

The rearrangement uses TRBV19 and TRBJ2-2, with D tentatively TRBD1 (5 bases). CDR3 length equals 12 residues. V was trimmed by 9 bases and J by 6 bases, leaving 11 bases between them. In germline, CDR1 is LNHDA, CDR2 SQIVND (reference sequence). The DNA for the CDR3 is TGTGCCAGCCTTGGGGCTCCCGGGGAGCTGTTTTTT. Protein sequence: CASLGAPGELFF.

The chain links TRBV5-1 to TRBJ2-2; TRBD1 or TRBD2 may be the D gene (5 bases each). The CDR3 has 14 amino acids. Germline-derived CDR1 and CDR2 are SGHRS and YFSETQ. Trimming cost V 1 base and J 5 bases, with 9 bases left between them. The CDR3 is CASSLNRRTGELFF. CDR3 sequence (DNA): TGCGCCAGCAGCTTGAACAGGAGGACCGGGGAGCTGTTTTTT.

The V call is TRBV28, the J call TRBJ2-7; D is unresolved. The CDR3 contains 15 residues. Looked up from germline, CDR1 is MDHEN and CDR2 is SYDVKM. V was clipped by 6 bases and J by 0 bases, with 15 bases between them. The CDR3 here is CASRYTVSYSYEQYF. Here the CDR3 DNA reads TGTGCCAGCAGATACACAGTGTCTTACTCCTACGAGCAGTACTTC.

This chain joins TRBV4-2 and TRBJ1-5; D gene ambiguous. The V and J ends lost 0 bases and 0 bases respectively, with 15 bases between them. Germline loops: CDR1 LGHNA, CDR2 YNFKEQ. This CDR3 has 18 amino acids. CDR3 region: CASSQEPQPGHSNQPQHF. The CDR3 DNA reads as TGTGCCAGCAGCCAAGAACCCCAGCCCGGTCATAGCAATCAGCCCCAGCATTTT.

A note on this clone: Germline is not matched at one junction end, which may reflect a read error. The J gene is TRBJ1-5, the V gene TRBV7-9; 8 bases map to TRBD1. The length of the CDR3 is 15 residues. Germline-derived CDR1 and CDR2 are SEHNR and FQNEAQ (reference sequence). The CDR3 DNA sequence: TGTGCCAGCAGTTTAGGACAGGGAGTGGATCAGCCCCAGCATTTT. This sequence encodes CASSLGQGVDQPQHF.

The J gene is TRBJ2-5, the V gene TRBV18, with unresolved D. Trimming pared 0 bases from V and 5 bases from J, leaving 16 bases between. This CDR3 is built from 16 residues. From germline, CDR1 is KGHSH and CDR2 LQKENI. This CDR3 is CASSPPFSGGFETQYF. Here the CDR3 DNA reads TGTGCCAGCTCACCACCGTTTTCAGGTGGCTTTGAGACCCAGTACTTC.

V is TRBV6-5 and J is TRBJ1-1; TRBD1 agrees at 8 bases. Per the germline V gene, CDR1 is MNHEY and CDR2 is SVGAGI. There are 15 residues in the CDR3. V lost 4 bases to trimming and J lost 7 bases; unmatched junction nucleotides: 11. The CDR3 coding sequence is TGTGCCAGCAGTTCGACAGGGGCTGGAGCCAATGAAGCTTTCTTT. This gives the protein CASSSTGAGANEAFF.

The chain uses TRBV5-4 and TRBJ1-3; a weak D match, TRBD1 (6 bases). The germline V gene has CDR1 SGHNT and CDR2 YYREEE (reference sequence). The V and J ends lost 2 bases and 2 bases respectively, with 14 bases between them. The CDR3 covers 16 residues. The CDR3 spells CASSFRGGGTGNTIYF. For the CDR3, the DNA is TGTGCCAGCAGCTTCCGTGGCGGGGGCACTGGAAACACCATATATTTT.

V gene TRBV6-1 combines with J gene TRBJ1-1, with a possible D match to TRBD1 (5 bases). The CDR3 loop spans 14 amino acids. The germline V gene has CDR1 MNHNS and CDR2 SASEGT. Trimming took off 2 bases at V and 1 base at J, with 8 bases between the two ends. Here the CDR3 reads CASSENRWNTEAFF. The CDR3 nucleotides read TGTGCCAGCAGTGAAAACAGGTGGAACACTGAAGCTTTCTTT.

J is TRBJ2-3 and V is TRBV5-1, with 8 bases lining up with TRBD2. The CDR3 has 15 residues. Germline CDR1 is SGHRS and CDR2 is YFSETQ. Trimming took 3 bases from V and 2 from J; bases not matched to a gene: 5. This CDR3 is CASSSLAGPTDTQYF. CDR3 DNA sequence: TGCGCCAGCAGCTCCTTAGCGGGACCCACAGATACGCAGTATTTT. The whole variable domain, remainder taken from reference TRBV5-1 and TRBJ2-3, is KAGVTQTPRYLIKTRGQQVTLSCSPISGHRSVSWYQQTPGQGLQFLFEYFSETQRNKGNFPGRFSGRQFSNSRSEMNVSTLELGDSALYLCASSSLAGPTDTQYFGPGTRLTVL.

The gene calls are TRBV6-5 and TRBJ2-3; 11 bases align to TRBD2. V shed 5 bases, J shed 4 bases, and the junction held 5 bases outside the gene matches. The CDR3 length is 15 residues. In germline, CDR1 is MNHEY, CDR2 SVGAGI. CDR3 DNA: TGTGCCAGCAGTACTAGCGGGAGTAACCCAGATACGCAGTATTTT. Its protein is CASSTSGSNPDTQYF.

The CDR3 nucleotides read TGTGCCAGCAGTCAAACAGGGGGCGCGGGAGGCTACACCTTC. Translation gives CASSQTGGAGGYTF. The chain links TRBV6-5 to TRBJ1-2; the match to TRBD1 covers 9 bases. The CDR3 has 14 amino acids. With V trimmed by 5 bases and J by 8 bases, 9 bases remained unmatched. Germline lookup yields CDR1 MNHEY and CDR2 SVGAGI.

This clone came up once. The chain is built from TRBV28 and TRBJ1-1; unclear D gene. V lost 7 bases, J lost 11 bases, and 20 bases lay in between. The CDR3 is 13 amino acids. Germline CDR1 and CDR2: MDHEN and SYDVKM. The CDR3 here is CASNIETSGRAFF. The CDR3 nucleotides read TGTGCCAGCAATATAGAAACCTCGGGCCGGGCTTTCTTT.

V usage is TRBV5-4 and J usage is TRBJ1-4; D remains ambiguous. V was trimmed by 4 bases and J by 4 bases, leaving 8 bases between them. Germline lookup yields CDR1 SGHNT and CDR2 YYREEE (reference sequence). The CDR3 has 13 residues. CDR3 nucleotide sequence: TGTGCCAGCAGCGCCCGGTTTAATGAAAAACTGTTTTTT. Residues: CASSARFNEKLFF.

V and J are TRBV2 and TRBJ1-1; a weak D match, TRBD1 (6 bases). The V gene lost 3 bases and the J gene lost 5 bases, with 13 bases spanning the gap. The CDR3 contains 14 residues. CDR1 and CDR2 (germline): SNHLY, FYNNEI. CDR3 sequence (DNA): TGTGCCAGCAGTGAGACTCGGGGGCTGACTGAAGCTTTCTTT. This encodes CASSETRGLTEAFF.

V and J are TRBV3-1 (or the pseudogene TRBV3-2) and TRBJ2-5; D is perhaps TRBD2 (6 bases). Between the trimmed V and J ends, which lost 1 base and 2 bases, there was a span of 11 bases. The germline gives CDR1 LGHDT, CDR2 YNNKEL (reference sequence). The CDR3 runs to 15 residues. The CDR3 DNA reads TGTGCCAGCAGCCAAGCCGCGGGACCACAAGAGACCCAGTACTTC. It translates to CASSQAAGPQETQYF.

The rearrangement joins TRBV7-9 to TRBJ2-3; 7 bases align to TRBD1. With 4 bases clipped from V and 1 base from J, the junction kept 8 bases outside the gene matches. Germline lookup yields CDR1 SEHNR and CDR2 FQNEAQ (reference sequence). The CDR3 is made up of 16 amino acids. DNA of the CDR3: TGTGCCAGCAGCTCATACAGGGGACCCCGCACAGATACGCAGTATTTT. Amino acid sequence: CASSSYRGPRTDTQYF.